This T cell receptor (beta chain) was identified during a study of HIV-infected patients and healthy controls. Looked up from germline, CDR1 is MNHEY and CDR2 is SVGAGI. V was pared by 6 bases and J by 6 bases, with 4 bases of the junction left unmatched. The CDR3 is made up of 13 amino acids. Study-level points and caveats: During therapy, HIV-associated CDR3s fell significantly in frequency, while CMV-associated CDR3s did not change significantly.

The table lists this clonotype with many counts. No antigen is known for it. Alpha and beta constant-region primers primed reverse transcription of 400 to 500 ng RNA. Alpha and beta chain libraries were made separately by chain-specific third strand synthesis with multiplexing indices. From the 5' RACE reads, TCRdb called clonotypes with MiXCR, one entry per CDR3 protein. The sample lists about 14,000 distinct CDR3 sequences, around 12% occurring once. Antiretroviral therapy had run roughly three months, about 14 weeks, before follow-up blood collection. No cell fractionation was done, so the repertoire covers all unsorted peripheral blood T cells. The RNA source was a roughly 2.5 ml peripheral blood draw.

This specimen consisted of blood, obtained during antiretroviral therapy. The source is an adult with HIV infection. The donor label of this sample is uncertain. The V call is TRBV6-5, the J call TRBJ2-2, with 7 bases fitting TRBD2. This CDR3 is CASRREGPGELFF. The CDR3 nucleotides are TGTGCCAGCAGGAGGGAGGGCCCCGGGGAGCTGTTTTTT.